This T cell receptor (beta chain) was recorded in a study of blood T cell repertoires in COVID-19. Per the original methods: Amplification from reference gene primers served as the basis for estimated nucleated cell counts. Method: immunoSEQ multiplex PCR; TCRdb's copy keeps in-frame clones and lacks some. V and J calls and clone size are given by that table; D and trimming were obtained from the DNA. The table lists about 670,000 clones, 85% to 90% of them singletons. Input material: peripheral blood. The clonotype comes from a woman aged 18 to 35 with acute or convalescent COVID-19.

Written as DNA, the CDR3 is TGTGCCACCAGTGACTCCCTCTTATTATTAGATACGCAGTATTTT. Protein product: CATSDSLLLLDTQYF. The chain recombines TRBV24-1 with TRBJ2-3; D is unresolved. V shed 4 bases and J shed 5 bases, with 15 bases lying between them. The CDR3 runs to 15 residues. In germline, CDR1 is KGHDR, CDR2 SFDVKD.